This passage covers 10 T cell receptor beta chains from one sample sequenced in a study of T cell repertoires and HLA-DP antigens (dated by TCRdb to the late 2010s). These TCRs are of unknown antigen specificity. Library generation was performed with the immunoSEQ multiplex PCR assay. The table was pulled from immuneACCESS by TCRdb, which kept in-frame rearrangements only. Such tables lose some clones; where checked, under half of the loss comes from unresolved V genes, and the rest has no known cause. Recorded for this sample are fewer than 95,000 clones; more than 75% of them occurred a single time. Jointly, the top ten make up about 1.8% of the sample. The sample taken for sequencing was CD4+ T cells from PBMCs. The receptors stem from a man in his forties or fifties in good health and CMV-seronegative.

In this sample, this clone turned up once. This rearrangement joins TRBV5-1 to TRBJ2-1; TRBD2 agrees at 7 bases. The ends lost 2 bases at V and 7 bases at J; junction bases unmatched: 9. The CDR3 contains 15 residues. Germline V CDR1 and CDR2: SGHRS, YFSETQ. This CDR3 is CASSLYSGPGNEQFF. DNA of the CDR3: TGCGCCAGCAGCTTATATAGCGGGCCGGGGAATGAGCAGTTCTTC.

V and J are TRBV6-4 and TRBJ2-7; 8 positions match TRBD1. V lost 5 bases and J lost 0; bases outside the gene matches: 9. The germline V gene encodes CDR1 MRHNA and CDR2 SNTAGT. The CDR3 extends over 16 amino acids. The chain's CDR3 is CASSSFGQGLSYEQYF. CDR3 sequence (DNA): TGTGCCAGCAGTTCGTTCGGACAGGGACTCTCCTACGAGCAGTACTTC.

The chain links TRBV5-1 to TRBJ2-6; 7 bases agree with TRBD1. CDR3 length equals 15 residues. Germline V CDR1 and CDR2: SGHRS, YFSETQ. V gave up 7 bases and J gave up 2 bases; unmatched junction bases: 6. The CDR3, as DNA: TGCGCCAGCTCACTAGGGACAGCTGGGGCCAACGTCCTGACTTTC. Translation gives CASSLGTAGANVLTF.

The chain is built from TRBV5-4 and TRBJ2-2; D possibly corresponds to TRBD2 (6 bases). Germline-derived CDR1 and CDR2 are SGHNT and YYREEE (reference sequence). Trimming stripped 5 bases from V and 1 base from J, with 15 bases between. The CDR3 contains 16 residues. CDR3 coding DNA: TGTGCCAGCAGAAGTCAGGCGGGGTTGAACACCGGGGAGCTGTTTTTT. It translates to CASRSQAGLNTGELFF.

V gene TRBV2 combines with J gene TRBJ2-7, with D possibly matching TRBD2 (5 bases). Trimming cost V 6 bases and J 1 base, with 13 bases left between them. Looked up from germline, CDR1 is SNHLY and CDR2 is FYNNEI. The CDR3 totals 14 residues. CDR3 sequence (DNA): TGTGCCAGCAGGGCGGAGGCCCGATCCTACGAGCAGTACTTC. Translated: CASRAEARSYEQYF.

The chain recombines TRBV28 with TRBJ2-2; 7 positions agree with TRBD2. Germline V gives CDR1 MDHEN, CDR2 SYDVKM. The CDR3 sequence is 12 residues long. The V gene end was trimmed by 11 bases and the J gene end by 2 bases; junction bases not matched to a gene: 2. The CDR3 is CAAGDNTGELFF. CDR3 nucleotide sequence: TGTGCCGCGGGGGATAACACCGGGGAGCTGTTTTTT.

This clone was observed once. The rearrangement links TRBV9 to TRBJ2-1, with TRBD2 identical over 9 bases. Germline CDR1 reads SGDLS; CDR2 reads YYNGEE. The length of the CDR3 is 15 residues. The V segment lost 0 bases and the J segment 9 bases; nucleotides outside the gene matches: 7. This CDR3 reads CASSVVGTSRGEQFF. For the CDR3, the DNA is TGTGCCAGCAGCGTAGTAGGGACTAGCCGGGGTGAGCAGTTCTTC. Based on the CDR3 plus reference TRBV9 and TRBJ2-1, the full variable domain is DSGVTQTPKHLITATGQRVTLRCSPRSGDLSVYWYQQSLDQGLQFLIQYYNGEERAKGNILERFSAQQFPDLHSELNLSSLELGDSALYFCASSVVGTSRGEQFFGPGTRLTVL.

The chain uses TRBV6-5 and TRBJ1-2; no clear D gene. V was clipped by 6 bases and J by 8 bases, with 16 bases between them. Germline CDR1 reads MNHEY; CDR2 reads SVGAGI. The CDR3 is 13 residues long. This CDR3 is CASSYGPGGGYTF. CDR3 nucleotide sequence: TGTGCCAGCAGCTACGGACCCGGTGGGGGCTACACCTTC.

The chain combines TRBV6-1 with TRBJ2-3; D may correspond to TRBD1 or TRBD2 (5 bases each). Germline CDR1 MNHNS, CDR2 SASEGT. This CDR3 is built from 16 residues. Trimming stripped 1 base from V and 3 bases from J, with 14 bases between. CDR3 loop: CASSEGWGMSTDTQYF. In DNA, the CDR3 is TGTGCCAGCAGTGAAGGGTGGGGGATGTCGACAGATACGCAGTATTTT.

This clone was recorded only once. V gene TRBV6-1 combines with J gene TRBJ1-3, with 7 bases matching TRBD1. J was trimmed by 0 bases and V by 2 bases; bases with no gene match: 22. The CDR3 extends over 22 amino acids. CDR1 and CDR2 from the germline V gene are MNHNS and SASEGT. CDR3 sequence reads: CASSEPRIQGTKGQSSGNTIYF. The DNA of the CDR3 is TGTGCCAGCAGTGAACCGCGAATACAGGGCACGAAGGGACAGAGCTCTGGAAACACCATATATTTT.